This TCR beta chain was sequenced during a study of T cell changes during pregnancy in multiple sclerosis. This clone was seen a single time. The method was immunoSEQ multiplex PCR; TCRdb's version includes in-frame clones alone and lacks a portion of them. The profile shows approximately 37,000 clones, roughly 90% of them singletons. CDR1 is SGHTA and CDR2 is FQGTGA in the germline V gene. This CDR3 contains 19 residues. V lost 5 bases and J 0 bases, leaving 20 bases between the germline ends. The V call is TRBV7-3, the J call TRBJ1-6; D is ambiguous. This clonotype was sampled from a female donor with multiple sclerosis, enrolled in a pregnancy study. The sequencing here drew on CD8+ T cells from peripheral blood mononuclear cells, taken in the first trimester of pregnancy. This chain's CDR3 is CASSPRTARESSYNSPLHF. The CDR3 nucleotides are TGTGCCAGCAGCCCCCGAACAGCCAGAGAGAGCTCCTATAATTCACCCCTCCACTTT.